This TCR beta chain was identified during a study of cytomegalovirus exposure and HLA in healthy donors. About the research overall: The study placed around 80% of its 398 genotyped donors in the Caucasian-associated ancestry cluster. Overall study results and limits: Likely technical artifact: a cluster of highly shared sequence variants.

On this clone itself: Its antigen is not identified.

The PCR had 60 Vbeta and 13 Jbeta primers. Only in-frame clones appear in the TCRdb table, and some are missing; sequencing was by immunoSEQ multiplex PCR. The table has fewer than 200,000 clones, approximately 72% seen once. The CDR3 has 15 amino acids. Trimming removed 1 base from V and 4 bases from J; junction bases left unmatched: 3. Germline V gene data show CDR1 as SEHNR and CDR2 as FQNEAQ (reference sequence). What was sequenced was PBMCs. The rearrangement uses TRBV7-9 and TRBJ2-5; TRBD1 matches at 10 bases. This TCR came from a human donor in good health. The CDR3, as DNA: TGTGCCAGCAGCTTAGATGACAGGGGGCGAGAGACCCAGTACTTC. Encoded protein: CASSLDDRGRETQYF.